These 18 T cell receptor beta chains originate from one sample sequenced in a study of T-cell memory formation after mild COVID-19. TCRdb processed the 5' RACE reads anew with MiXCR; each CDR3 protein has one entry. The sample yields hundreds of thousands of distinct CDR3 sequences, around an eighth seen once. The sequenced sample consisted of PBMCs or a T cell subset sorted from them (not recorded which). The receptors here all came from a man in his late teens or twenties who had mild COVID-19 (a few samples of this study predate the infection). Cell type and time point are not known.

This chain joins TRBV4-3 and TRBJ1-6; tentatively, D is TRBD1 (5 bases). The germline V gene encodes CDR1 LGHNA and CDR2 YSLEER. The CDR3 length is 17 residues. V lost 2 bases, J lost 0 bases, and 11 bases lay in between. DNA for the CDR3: TGCGCCAGCAGCCAAAGGGACGTATCCTCCTATAATTCACCCCTCCACTTT. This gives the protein CASSQRDVSSYNSPLHF.

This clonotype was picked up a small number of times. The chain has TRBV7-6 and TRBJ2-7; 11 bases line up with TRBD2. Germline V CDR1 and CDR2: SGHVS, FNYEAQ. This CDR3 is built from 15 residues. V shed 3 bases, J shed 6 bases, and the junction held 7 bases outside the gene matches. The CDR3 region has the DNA TGTGCCAGCAGCTTTGAGGCTAGCGGGGGGCTCGAGCAGTACTTC. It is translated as CASSFEASGGLEQYF.

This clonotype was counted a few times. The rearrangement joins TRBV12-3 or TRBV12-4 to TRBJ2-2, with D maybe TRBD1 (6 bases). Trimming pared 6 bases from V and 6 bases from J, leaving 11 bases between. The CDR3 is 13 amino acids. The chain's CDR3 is CASSPNRAGELFF. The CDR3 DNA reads TGTGCCAGCAGCCCAAACAGGGCCGGGGAGCTGTTTTTT.

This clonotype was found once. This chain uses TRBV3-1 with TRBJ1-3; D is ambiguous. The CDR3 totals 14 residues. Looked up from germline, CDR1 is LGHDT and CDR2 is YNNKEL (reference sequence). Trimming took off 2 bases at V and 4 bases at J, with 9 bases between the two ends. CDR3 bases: TGTGCCAGCAGCCAATCGGCGACCGGAAACACCATATATTTT. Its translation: CASSQSATGNTIYF.

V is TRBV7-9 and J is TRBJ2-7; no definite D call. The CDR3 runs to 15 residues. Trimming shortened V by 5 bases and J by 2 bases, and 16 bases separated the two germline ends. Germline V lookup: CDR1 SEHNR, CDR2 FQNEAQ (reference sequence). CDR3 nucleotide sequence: TGTGCCAGCAGCCACCCCCCGGGCCTACCCTACGAGCAGTACTTC. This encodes CASSHPPGLPYEQYF.

Here the CDR3 reads CASTRTAGTGELFF. The CDR3 DNA sequence: TGCGCCAGCACTCGAACTGCGGGCACCGGGGAGCTGTTTTTT. The rearrangement uses TRBV5-1 and TRBJ2-2, with D perhaps matching TRBD2 (5 bases). Trimming cost V 6 bases and J 4 bases, with 13 bases left between them. Looked up from germline, CDR1 is SGHRS and CDR2 is YFSETQ. The CDR3 sequence is 14 residues long.

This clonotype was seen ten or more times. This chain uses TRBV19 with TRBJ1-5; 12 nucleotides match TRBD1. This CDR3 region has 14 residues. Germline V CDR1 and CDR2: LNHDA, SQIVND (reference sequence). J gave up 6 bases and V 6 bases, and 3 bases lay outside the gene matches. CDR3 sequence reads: CASSGTGGLQPQHF. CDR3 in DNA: TGTGCCAGTAGCGGGACAGGGGGCCTTCAGCCCCAGCATTTT.

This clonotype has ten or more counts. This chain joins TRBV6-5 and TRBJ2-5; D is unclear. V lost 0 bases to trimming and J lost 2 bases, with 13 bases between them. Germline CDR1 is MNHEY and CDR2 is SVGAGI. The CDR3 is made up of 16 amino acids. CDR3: CASSYSRFELQETQYF. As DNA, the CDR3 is TGTGCCAGCAGTTACTCGAGATTCGAATTACAAGAGACCCAGTACTTC.

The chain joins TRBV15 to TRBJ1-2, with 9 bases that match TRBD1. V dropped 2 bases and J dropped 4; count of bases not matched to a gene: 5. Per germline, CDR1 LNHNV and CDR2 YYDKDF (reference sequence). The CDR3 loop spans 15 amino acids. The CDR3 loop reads CATSRISDRGYGYTF. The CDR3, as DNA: TGTGCCACCAGCAGAATCTCGGACAGGGGCTATGGCTACACCTTC.

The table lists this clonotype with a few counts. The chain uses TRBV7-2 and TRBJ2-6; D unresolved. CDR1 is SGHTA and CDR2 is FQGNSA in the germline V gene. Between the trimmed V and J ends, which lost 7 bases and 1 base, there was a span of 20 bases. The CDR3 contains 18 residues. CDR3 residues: CASTLRIYKSSGANVLTF. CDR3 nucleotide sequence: TGTGCCAGCACTCTGAGAATCTACAAATCTTCTGGGGCCAACGTCCTGACTTTC.

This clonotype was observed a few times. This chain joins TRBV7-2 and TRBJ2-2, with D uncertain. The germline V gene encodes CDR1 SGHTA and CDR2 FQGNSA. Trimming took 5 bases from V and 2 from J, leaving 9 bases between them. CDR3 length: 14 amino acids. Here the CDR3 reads CASSRSPNTGELFF. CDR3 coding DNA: TGTGCCAGCAGCAGATCCCCCAACACCGGGGAGCTGTTTTTT.

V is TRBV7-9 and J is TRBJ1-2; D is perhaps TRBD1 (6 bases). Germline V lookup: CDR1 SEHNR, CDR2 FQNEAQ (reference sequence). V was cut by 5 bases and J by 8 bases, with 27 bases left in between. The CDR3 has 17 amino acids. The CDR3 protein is CASSLTLQGRLARGYTF. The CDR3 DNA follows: TGTGCCAGCAGCCTAACGTTGCAGGGGCGCCTGGCCCGGGGCTACACCTTC.

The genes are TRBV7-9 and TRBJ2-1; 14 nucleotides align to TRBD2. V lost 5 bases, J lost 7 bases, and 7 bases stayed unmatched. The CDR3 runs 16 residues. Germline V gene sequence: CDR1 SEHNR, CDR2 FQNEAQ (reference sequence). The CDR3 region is CASSPRTSGGSNEQFF. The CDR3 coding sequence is TGTGCCAGCAGCCCCCGGACTAGCGGGGGGAGTAATGAGCAGTTCTTC. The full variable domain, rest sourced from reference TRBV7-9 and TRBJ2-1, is DTGVSQNPRHKITKRGQNVTFRCDPISEHNRLYWYRQTLGQGPEFLTYFQNEAQLEKSRLLSDRFSAERPKGSFSTLEIQRTEQGDSAMYLCASSPRTSGGSNEQFFGPGTRLTVL.

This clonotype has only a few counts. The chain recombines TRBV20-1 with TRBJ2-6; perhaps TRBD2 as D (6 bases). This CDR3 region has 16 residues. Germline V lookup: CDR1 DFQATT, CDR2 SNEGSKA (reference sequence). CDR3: CRASGGTQSGANVLTF. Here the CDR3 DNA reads TGCAGGGCCTCGGGCGGGACCCAGTCTGGGGCCAACGTCCTGACTTTC.

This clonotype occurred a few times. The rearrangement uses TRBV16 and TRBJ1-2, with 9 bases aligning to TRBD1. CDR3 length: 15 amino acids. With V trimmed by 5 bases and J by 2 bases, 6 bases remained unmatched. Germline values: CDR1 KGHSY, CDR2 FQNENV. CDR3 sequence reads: CASSDRQGGNYGYTF. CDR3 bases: TGTGCCAGCAGCGACCGACAGGGGGGAAACTATGGCTACACCTTC.

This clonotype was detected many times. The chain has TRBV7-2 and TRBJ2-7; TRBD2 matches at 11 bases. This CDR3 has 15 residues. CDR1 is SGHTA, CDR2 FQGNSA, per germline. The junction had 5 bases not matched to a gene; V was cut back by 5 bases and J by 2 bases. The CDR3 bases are TGTGCCAGCAGCCATACTAGCGGGGGAACCTACGAGCAGTACTTC. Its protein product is CASSHTSGGTYEQYF. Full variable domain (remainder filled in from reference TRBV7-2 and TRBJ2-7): GAGVSQSPSNKVTEKGKDVELRCDPISGHTALYWYRQSLGQGLEFLIYFQGNSAPDKSGLPSDRFSAERTGGSVSTLTIQRTQQEDSAVYLCASSHTSGGTYEQYFGPGTRLTVT.

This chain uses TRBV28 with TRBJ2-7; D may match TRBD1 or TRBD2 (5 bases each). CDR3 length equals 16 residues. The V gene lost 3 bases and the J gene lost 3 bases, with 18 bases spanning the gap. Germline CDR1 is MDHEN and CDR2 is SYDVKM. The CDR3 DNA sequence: TGTGCCAGCAGTTTCCCCCCTTCCGGGGCGGACTACGAGCAGTACTTC. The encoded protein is CASSFPPSGADYEQYF.

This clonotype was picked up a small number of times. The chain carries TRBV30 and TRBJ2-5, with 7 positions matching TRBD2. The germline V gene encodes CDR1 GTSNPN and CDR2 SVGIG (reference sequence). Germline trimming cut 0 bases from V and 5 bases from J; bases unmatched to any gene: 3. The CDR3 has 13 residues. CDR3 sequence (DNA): TGTGCCTGGAGTGTTGGCGGGGGTGAGACCCAGTACTTC. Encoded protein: CAWSVGGGETQYF.